This T cell receptor beta chain was retrieved from a study of early stage breast cancer tumors (dated by TCRdb to the late 2010s). Broadly, across the study: Of the approximately 15 invasive breast tumors, eleven to twelve were found to be estrogen receptor-positive, progesterone receptor-positive and HER2-negative. The samples as a whole yielded about 2,400,000 detected templates, corresponding to fewer than 1.4 million unique clonotypes. Of the roughly twelve ER+/PR+/HER2- tumors, eight were classified as invasive ductal carcinomas and four as invasive lobular carcinomas. A read coverage of roughly 10-fold per sample was achieved on average.

About 19-50 mg of tumor tissue was diced and typically yielded more than 2.5 ug of DNA. The study profiled bulk TCR beta-chain repertoires in matched peripheral blood, tumor and adjacent normal breast tissue taken from fewer than 20 patients with early-stage breast cancer. Following resection, visually identified tumor tissue was excised and transferred into prechilled RNAlater. Tumor tissue (roughly 17-50 mg) was diced and then homogenized with a TissueLyser II in RLTplus buffer containing beta-mercaptoethanol and antifoaming agent. The Qiagen AllPrep DNA/RNA Mini kit was used to extract genomic DNA. The CDR3 covers 16 residues, taking in both the cysteine and the phenylalanine. Only the CDR3 DNA is retained, 48 bases long and in frame from the first base. Study-wide findings and limitations: Repertoires from blood resembled normal breast more closely than tumor, and using blood as a reference for each tissue separated tumor from normal in about 85% of the 16 patients. Analysis by tumor subtype was prevented by the small cohort size. Enriched TCRB sequences shared across patients were mostly commonly generated sequences, unlikely to play an important role in the tumor microenvironment. Chain pairing and functional markers such as CD4, CD8 and FOXP3 were not captured by bulk genomic DNA sequencing of unsorted cells. About 2.7-fold higher T cell density and higher clonality were observed in tumors than in adjacent normal breast tissue.

Concerning this clone: Its recognized antigen is unknown. There are no base qualities to consult, and no much larger clone falls within one base.

Each sample was amplified as two independent genomic DNA replicates: around 0.45 ug for blood and roughly 1.5 ug for tumor or normal breast. Following the manufacturer's instructions, the ImmunoSeq Intro kit was used to carry out TCRB sequencing on genomic DNA. Multiplex PCR was run for roughly 33 cycles using proprietary primers and spike-in control sequences for absolute quantification. Single-end 150-bp reads were used to sequence an 87-bp fragment spanning the CDR3 plus the flanking V and J genes. Each lane of an Illumina MiSeq running version 3.0 chemistry carried seven multiplexed samples, with two replicates apiece. The authors' analysis ran thus. Raw data were processed with the vendor's proprietary pipeline, and both replicates were merged into a single result per sample. To define clonotypes, the study grouped productive rearrangements that shared the V-gene family, CDR3 amino acid sequence and J-gene segment. Clonality was calculated as 1 minus the normalized Shannon entropy (Pielou evenness) of TCRB abundances. T cell density was estimated by dividing total templates by the number of input cells inferred from the DNA input amount. Recon with default parameters was used to estimate total repertoire diversity and clonality. Clonotypes with over 0.1% abundance in tumor and at least 32-fold higher abundance in tumor than in normal breast were defined as tumor-enriched. As stored in TCRdb, this immuneACCESS dataset retains in-frame rearrangements with V and J assigned. A fraction of the clones does not appear; measured against another copy, unresolved V genes explain less than half of the discrepancy, and the remainder lacks a known reason. V and J calls plus clone size are reproduced from that table; the DNA served to infer D and trimming. The sample table records around 25,000 clones; about two thirds of these occur just once. The ten most abundant clones make up around 9.5% of the sample.

Sequenced input: breast tumor tissue. This receptor was taken from a person aged 60 to 70 with breast cancer. The V and J segments used are TRBV21-1 and TRBJ2-7; TRBD2, the table's D call, was not compared with the DNA. TRBV21-1 is annotated as a pseudogene. Here is the DNA: TGTGCCAGCAGCAAAGTCGGGTTTGAGGGCTCCTACGAGCAGTACTTC. Protein translation: CASSKVGFEGSYEQYF.